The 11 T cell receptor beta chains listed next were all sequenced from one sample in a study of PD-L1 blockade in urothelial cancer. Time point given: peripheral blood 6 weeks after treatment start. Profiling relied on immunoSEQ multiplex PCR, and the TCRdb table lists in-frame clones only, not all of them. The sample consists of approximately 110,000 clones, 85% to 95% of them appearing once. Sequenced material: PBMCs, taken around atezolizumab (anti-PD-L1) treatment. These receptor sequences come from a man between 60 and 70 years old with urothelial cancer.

The CDR3 DNA reads as TGTGCCAGCAGCTCTACGGGAGGACTTTTCGGTGAGCAGTTCTTC. Amino acids: CASSSTGGLFGEQFF. The J gene is TRBJ2-1, the V gene TRBV19; 7 positions agree with TRBD2. Trimming removed 9 bases from V and 9 bases from J; junction bases left unmatched: 17. The CDR3 extends over 15 amino acids. Germline V gene data show CDR1 as LNHDA and CDR2 as SQIVND (reference sequence).

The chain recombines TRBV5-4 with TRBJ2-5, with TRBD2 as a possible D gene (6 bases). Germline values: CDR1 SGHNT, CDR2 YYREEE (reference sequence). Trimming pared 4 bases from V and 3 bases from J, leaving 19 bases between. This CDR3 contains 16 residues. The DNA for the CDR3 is TGTGCCAGCAGCCCCGGGCTAGCGCCCGGGGAAGAGACCCAGTACTTC. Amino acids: CASSPGLAPGEETQYF.

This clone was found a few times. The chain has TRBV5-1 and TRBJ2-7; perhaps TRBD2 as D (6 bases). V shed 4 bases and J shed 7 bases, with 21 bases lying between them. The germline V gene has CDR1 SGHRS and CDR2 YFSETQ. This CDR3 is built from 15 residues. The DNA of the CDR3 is TGCGCCAGCAGCCGCACCTTGGGCGGGATCGGGGAGCAGTACTTC. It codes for CASSRTLGGIGEQYF.

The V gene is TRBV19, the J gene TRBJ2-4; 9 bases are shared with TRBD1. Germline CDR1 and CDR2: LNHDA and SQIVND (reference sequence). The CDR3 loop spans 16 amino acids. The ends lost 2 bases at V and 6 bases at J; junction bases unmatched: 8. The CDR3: CASSIFSGTGLNIQYF. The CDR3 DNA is TGTGCCAGTAGTATATTTTCTGGGACAGGGCTAAACATTCAGTACTTC.

CDR3 nucleotide sequence: TGTGCCAGCAACGGCAGGGGGGAGACCCAGTACTTC. Translated, it gives CASNGRGETQYF. The chain joins TRBV6-6 to TRBJ2-5, with 7 bases that match TRBD1. The CDR3 has 12 amino acids. V trimming: 7 bases; J trimming: 5 bases; junction bases outside the gene matches: 4. CDR1 MNHNY and CDR2 SVGAGI come from the germline V gene (reference sequence).

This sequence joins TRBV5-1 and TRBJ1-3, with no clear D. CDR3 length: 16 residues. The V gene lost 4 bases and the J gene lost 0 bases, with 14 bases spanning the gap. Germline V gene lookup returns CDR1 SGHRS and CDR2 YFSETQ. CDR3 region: CASSSIPLSSGNTIYF. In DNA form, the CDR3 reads TGCGCCAGCAGCAGCATCCCGCTCTCCTCTGGAAACACCATATATTTT.

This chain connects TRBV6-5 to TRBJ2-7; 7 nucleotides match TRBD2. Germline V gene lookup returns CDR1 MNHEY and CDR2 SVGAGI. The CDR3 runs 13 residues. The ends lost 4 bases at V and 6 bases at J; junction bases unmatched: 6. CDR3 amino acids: CASSLTTSSEQYF. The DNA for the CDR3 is TGTGCCAGCAGTTTAACGACTAGCTCCGAGCAGTACTTC.

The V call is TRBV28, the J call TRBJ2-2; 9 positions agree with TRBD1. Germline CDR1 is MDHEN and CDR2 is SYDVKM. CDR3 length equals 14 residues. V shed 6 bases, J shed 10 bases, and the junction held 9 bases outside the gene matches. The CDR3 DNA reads TGTGCCAGCAGGGGACAGGGTTCCCCTGTGGAGCTGTTTTTT. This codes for CASRGQGSPVELFF. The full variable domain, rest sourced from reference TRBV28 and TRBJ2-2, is DVKVTQSSRYLVKRTGEKVFLECVQDMDHENMFWYRQDPGLGLRLIYFSYDVKMKEKGDIPEGYSVSREKKERFSLILESASTNQTSMYLCASRGQGSPVELFFGEGSRLTVL.

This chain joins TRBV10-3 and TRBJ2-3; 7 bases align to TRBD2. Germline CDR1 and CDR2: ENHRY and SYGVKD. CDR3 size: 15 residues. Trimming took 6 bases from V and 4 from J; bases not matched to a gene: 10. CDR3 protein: CAISPTGGGSDTQYF. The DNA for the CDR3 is TGTGCCATCAGCCCAACGGGGGGAGGTTCAGATACGCAGTATTTT.

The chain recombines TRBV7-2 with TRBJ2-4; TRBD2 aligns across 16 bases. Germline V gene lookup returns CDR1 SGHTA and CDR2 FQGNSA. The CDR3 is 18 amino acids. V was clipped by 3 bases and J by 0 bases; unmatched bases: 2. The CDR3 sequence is CASSLGLAGGQAKNIQYF. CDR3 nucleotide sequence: TGTGCCAGCAGCTTGGGACTAGCGGGGGGGCAAGCCAAAAACATTCAGTACTTC.

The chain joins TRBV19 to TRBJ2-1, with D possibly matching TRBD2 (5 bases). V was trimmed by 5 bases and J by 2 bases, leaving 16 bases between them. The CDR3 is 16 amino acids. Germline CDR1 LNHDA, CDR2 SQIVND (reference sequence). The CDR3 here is CASSDWTVLTYNEQFF. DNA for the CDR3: TGTGCCAGTAGTGACTGGACTGTACTCACCTACAATGAGCAGTTCTTC.